These 9 T cell receptor beta chains share one sample of origin, sequenced in a study of regulatory T cells in long-lasting Graves disease. Time point meaning: persistent/refractory GD, antithyroid drugs over 5 years with positive TRAb. There was RNA extracted from PBMCs, and the TCR library was made from it. Both iRepertoire HTBI primers and Arm-PCR of CDR3 regions were used to build the TCR beta libraries. One entry per CDR3 protein results from TCRdb running MiXCR on the multiplex PCR reads. This sample has hundreds of thousands of distinct CDR3 sequences, with 20% found just once. Specimen: peripheral blood mononuclear cells (PBMCs), collected when the disease was refractory, from a patient treated with antithyroid drugs. The source of these receptors is a female donor with Graves disease.

As to this clonotype: A much larger clone sits a single nucleotide away, making a read error possible. DNA for the CDR3: TGTGCGGGGGGAAATGCAGGCTCCTACGAGCAGTACTTC. Translation gives CAGGNAGSYEQYF. The J gene is TRBJ2-7, the V gene TRBV28; tentatively, D is TRBD2 (6 bases). The length of the CDR3 is 13 residues. The germline CDR1 and CDR2 sequences are MDHEN and SYDVKM.

This clonotype occurred a few times. The chain couples TRBV7-6 to TRBJ2-7; tentatively, D is TRBD1 (5 bases). Germline CDR1 and CDR2: SGHVS and FNYEAQ. V was cut by 5 bases and J by 0 bases, with 14 bases left in between. The CDR3 loop spans 15 amino acids. This chain's CDR3 is CASSPGQGLSYEQYF. In nucleotides, the CDR3 is TGTGCCAGCAGCCCTGGGCAGGGCCTCTCCTACGAGCAGTACTTC. Full variable domain (rest looked up from reference TRBV7-6 and TRBJ2-7): GAGVSQSPRYKVTKRGQDVALRCDPISGHVSLYWYRQALGQGPEFLTYFNYEAQQDKSGLPNDRFSAERPEGSISTLTIQRTEQRDSAMYRCASSPGQGLSYEQYFGPGTRLTVT.

Comments on this clonotype: Germline and junction disagree at one end, which may indicate a read error. The chain employs TRBV27 and TRBJ2-7; possible D gene TRBD1, 5 bases. The J call is uncertain, as TRBJ2-6 better fits the DNA end. The germline V gene has CDR1 MNHEY and CDR2 SMNVEV (reference sequence). This CDR3 comprises 13 residues. The CDR3 loop reads CASSLSGANILTF. For the CDR3, the DNA is TGTGCCAGCAGTTTATCTGGGGCCAACATCCTGACTTTC.

This clonotype was detected many times. V gene TRBV27 combines with J gene TRBJ1-6; D unresolved. Germline V gene data show CDR1 as MNHEY and CDR2 as SMNVEV (reference sequence). V was shortened by 6 bases and J by 9 bases, with 9 bases between the two germline ends. The length of the CDR3 is 12 residues. The CDR3 loop is CASSAPPSPLHF. CDR3 DNA: TGTGCCAGCAGCGCACCTCCTTCACCCCTCCACTTT.

This clonotype was observed many times. This chain uses TRBV27 with TRBJ2-2, with D uncertain. The V and J ends lost 5 bases and 4 bases respectively, with 8 bases between them. This CDR3 has 13 residues. Germline CDR1 is MNHEY and CDR2 is SMNVEV (reference sequence). The CDR3 sequence is CASSPTGTGELFF. CDR3 nucleotides: TGTGCCAGCAGTCCCACGGGCACCGGGGAGCTGTTTTTT.

Notes on this clonotype: The junction and the germline gene differ at one end; a read error may be behind it. This chain joins TRBV9 and TRBJ2-7; 8 bases map to TRBD1. The CDR3 runs to 15 residues. In germline, CDR1 is SGDLS, CDR2 YYNGEE. The CDR3 DNA is TGTGCCAGCAGCGTAGGGGCAGGGGGCTTCGACGAGCGGTACTTC. Translation gives CASSVGAGGFDERYF.

This chain uses TRBV6-1 with TRBJ2-4; D may match TRBD1 or TRBD2 (5 bases each). The CDR3 runs 18 residues. V was shortened by 6 bases and J by 0 bases, with 21 bases between the two germline ends. The germline CDR1 and CDR2 sequences are MNHNS and SASEGT. DNA for the CDR3: TGTGCCAGCAGCCCAAGAGGGGCAGACCTTTTAGCCAAAAACATTCAGTACTTC. Protein product: CASSPRGADLLAKNIQYF.

V and J are TRBV5-4 and TRBJ1-2, with D maybe TRBD1 (5 bases). The germline gives CDR1 SGHNT, CDR2 YYREEE (reference sequence). This CDR3 region has 15 residues. V was pared by 4 bases and J by 2 bases, with 15 bases between. Here the CDR3 reads CASSGHIGGNYGYTF. In nucleotides, the CDR3 is TGTGCCAGCAGCGGACACATCGGCGGGAACTATGGCTACACCTTC. Variable domain in full (rest from reference TRBV5-4 and TRBJ1-2): ETGVTQSPTHLIKTRGQQVTLRCSSQSGHNTVSWYQQALGQGPQFIFQYYREEENGRGNFPPRFSGLQFPNYSSELNVNALELDDSALYLCASSGHIGGNYGYTFGSGTRLTVV.

This rearrangement joins TRBV7-9 to TRBJ2-3; TRBD2 aligns across 13 bases. After removal of 2 bases from V and 3 bases from J, the junction contained 2 bases not matched to a gene. This CDR3 is built from 16 residues. Germline CDR1 is SEHNR and CDR2 is FQNEAQ (reference sequence). Written as DNA, the CDR3 is TGTGCCAGCAGCTTAAGGACTAGCGGGAGTACAGATACGCAGTATTTT. Protein product: CASSLRTSGSTDTQYF.